These 4 T cell receptor beta chains were all obtained from the same sample, sequenced in a study of blood T cell repertoires in COVID-19. Clones were sequenced by immunoSEQ multiplex PCR, and TCRdb holds only the in-frame ones, with some missing. The sample has 200,000 to 250,000 clones; around 85% are singletons. The sample comprised PBMCs or T cells enriched from blood (not recorded which). The source is a woman between 35 and 50 years old with acute COVID-19.

V is TRBV2 and J is TRBJ1-3, with D perhaps TRBD1 (5 bases). Germline CDR1 and CDR2: SNHLY and FYNNEI. The CDR3 totals 17 residues. Trimming took off 4 bases at V and 2 bases at J, with 18 bases between the two ends. The CDR3 nucleotides are TGTGCCAGCAGTGGGGGCCGGTCGAGGAAAGCTGGAAACACCATATATTTT. Protein product: CASSGGRSRKAGNTIYF. Using reference TRBV2 and TRBJ1-3 for the parts outside the CDR3, the full variable domain is EPEVTQTPSHQVTQMGQEVILRCVPISNHLYFYWYRQILGQKVEFLVSFYNNEISEKSEIFDDQFSVERPDGSNFTLKIRSTKLEDSAMYFCASSGGRSRKAGNTIYFGEGSWLTVV.

CDR3: CSVVRSSYNEQFF. The CDR3 nucleotides are TGCAGCGTCGTGCGGAGCTCCTACAATGAGCAGTTCTTC. The chain recombines TRBV29-1 with TRBJ2-1; D call uncertain. V shed 6 bases and J shed 0 bases, with 9 bases lying between them. The CDR3 has 13 residues. Germline V gives CDR1 SQVTM, CDR2 ANQGSEA.

This chain uses TRBV5-1 with TRBJ1-2; D unclear. CDR1 and CDR2 from the germline V gene are SGHRS and YFSETQ. The ends were cut back, 4 bases at V and 7 bases at J, with 14 bases in the middle. This CDR3 contains 13 residues. The CDR3 nucleotides read TGCGCCAGCAGCCTAATGGAGTCTAGTGGCTACACCTTC. Protein sequence: CASSLMESSGYTF.

The chain combines TRBV7-4 with TRBJ2-2; D is ambiguous. V was cut by 1 base and J by 4 bases, with 19 bases left in between. CDR3 length equals 18 residues. Germline V CDR1 and CDR2: SGHVT, SQSDAQ. The CDR3 nucleotides read TGTGCCAGCAGCTTAGTGATCGCGACAAGCCTCCCCACCGGGGAGCTGTTTTTT. This gives the protein CASSLVIATSLPTGELFF.